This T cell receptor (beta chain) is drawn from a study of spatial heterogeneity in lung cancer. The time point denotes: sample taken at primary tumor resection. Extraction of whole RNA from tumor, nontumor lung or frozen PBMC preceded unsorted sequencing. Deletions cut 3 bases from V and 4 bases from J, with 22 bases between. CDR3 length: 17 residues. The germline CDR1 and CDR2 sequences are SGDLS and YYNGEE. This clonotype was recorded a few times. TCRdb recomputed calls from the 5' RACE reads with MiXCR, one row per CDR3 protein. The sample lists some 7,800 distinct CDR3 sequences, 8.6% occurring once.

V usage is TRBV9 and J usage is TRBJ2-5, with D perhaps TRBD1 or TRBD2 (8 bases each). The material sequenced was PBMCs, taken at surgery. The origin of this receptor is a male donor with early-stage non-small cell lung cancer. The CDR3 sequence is CASSESGGQVYGETQYF. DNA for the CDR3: TGTGCCAGCAGCGAGAGCGGGGGACAGGTCTACGGAGAGACCCAGTACTTC.